This TCR beta chain was recorded in a study of shared clonotypes between healthy human individuals. As for the study in general: CD8 memory received one plate per donor, CD8 naive two, CD4 memory three and CD4 naive three.

This clone was counted a single time. Each cell subset's genomic DNA was divided evenly among several immunoSEQ plates. The assay was immunoSEQ multiplex PCR, and TCRdb's table has in-frame clones only and misses some. The sample has about 2.5 million clones, roughly 90% seen once. Germline-derived CDR1 and CDR2 are MDHEN and SYDVKM. The ends were cut back, 10 bases at V and 3 bases at J, with 21 bases in the middle. The CDR3 runs 15 residues. The sequencing input was naive CD4+ T cells from PBMCs. Specified subset: CD45RA+ positively selected. The source of this sequence is a man aged 18 to 29 in good health. Some clones in this sample may be carry-over from other donors' samples. The J gene is TRBJ2-5, the V gene TRBV28, with D perhaps assigned TRBD1 or TRBD2 (7 bases each). CDR3 amino acids: CATRPREGAKETQYF. CDR3 in DNA: TGTGCCACACGCCCGAGGGAGGGGGCGAAAGAGACCCAGTACTTC.